This T cell receptor (beta chain) originates from a study of blood T cell repertoires in COVID-19. Across the study: Italy, Spain and the United States were the sources of the convalescent and acute COVID-19 samples.

Deletions cut 2 bases from V and 4 bases from J, with 11 bases between. Germline V CDR1 and CDR2: MNHEY, SVGAGI. This CDR3 is built from 15 residues. In the authors' methods: Reference gene primer amplification gave estimated nucleated cell counts. Some clones are missing from TCRdb's copy, which holds only in-frame ones; the method was immunoSEQ multiplex PCR. V and J calls plus clone size are reproduced from that table; the DNA served to infer D and trimming. The table records roughly 200,000 clones, 75% to 90% of them present only once. Specimen: peripheral blood. The chain uses TRBV6-5 and TRBJ2-2; a possible D gene is TRBD1 (6 bases). This TCR was recovered from a woman in her fifties or sixties with acute or convalescent COVID-19. The CDR3 protein is CASSYDHRVTGELFF. CDR3 in DNA: TGTGCCAGCAGTTACGATCACAGGGTCACCGGGGAGCTGTTTTTT.